Listed here are 7 T cell receptor beta chains from one sample, sequenced in a study of cytomegalovirus exposure and HLA in healthy donors. The PCR made use of 60 Vbeta and 13 Jbeta primers. Measured with immunoSEQ multiplex PCR; TCRdb has only the in-frame clones, and not every one. The sample records 250,000 or so clones, about nine tenths being singletons. Specimen: PBMCs. The origin of the receptors is a girl aged 2-10 years in good health and CMV-seronegative.

This clone was observed a few times. This sequence joins TRBV6-5 and TRBJ2-7, with 7 nucleotides matching TRBD2. CDR1 and CDR2 (germline): MNHEY, SVGAGI. Unmatched junction bases numbered 4, after V lost 5 bases and J lost 0 bases. The CDR3 has 14 residues. In DNA, the CDR3 is TGTGCCAGCAGTCACGGACTAGGCTCCTACGAGCAGTACTTC. Translation: CASSHGLGSYEQYF.

This chain connects TRBV4-1 to TRBJ2-1; TRBD2 is a possible D gene (5 bases). Trimming took off 4 bases at V and 8 bases at J, with 24 bases between the two ends. Germline V gene lookup returns CDR1 MGHRA and CDR2 YSYEKL. The CDR3 spans 17 residues. The CDR3 coding sequence is TGCGCCAGCAGCCCCCCCGGAGGTAGACGTCCGGTGCATGAGCAGTTCTTC. It is translated as CASSPPGGRRPVHEQFF.

CDR3 nucleotide sequence: TGTGCCAGCAGTTTAGGGAGGGGGGCCGACTATGGCTACACCTTC. It translates to CASSLGRGADYGYTF. The rearrangement joins TRBV28 to TRBJ1-2; a possible D gene is TRBD1 (6 bases). Germline V gene data show CDR1 as MDHEN and CDR2 as SYDVKM. Deletions cut 2 bases from V and 3 bases from J, with 13 bases between. The CDR3 is 15 amino acids.

The genes are TRBV27 and TRBJ1-1; 7 bases line up with TRBD1. Germline lookup yields CDR1 MNHEY and CDR2 SMNVEV (reference sequence). The CDR3 is 15 residues long. Trimming cost V 2 bases and J 3 bases; bases outside gene matches: 6. The CDR3 is CASSLTRGQDTEAFF. CDR3 in DNA: TGTGCCAGCAGTTTAACGAGGGGGCAGGACACTGAAGCTTTCTTT.

The chain links TRBV30 to TRBJ2-1, with TRBD2 matching over 10 bases. This CDR3 contains 15 residues. The V segment lost 3 bases and the J segment 7 bases; nucleotides outside the gene matches: 9. Germline V gene lookup returns CDR1 GTSNPN and CDR2 SVGIG (reference sequence). DNA for the CDR3: TGTGCCTGGAGCGACCTAGCGGGGGTGGGTAATGAGCAGTTCTTC. Translating it yields CAWSDLAGVGNEQFF.

The chain joins TRBV19 to TRBJ2-1, with 7 bases that match TRBD2. CDR1 and CDR2 (germline): LNHDA, SQIVND (reference sequence). This CDR3 has 14 amino acids. V trimming: 7 bases; J trimming: 2 bases; junction bases outside the gene matches: 5. The CDR3 is CASTPAGTYNEQFF. The CDR3 DNA is TGTGCCAGTACCCCAGCGGGGACCTACAATGAGCAGTTCTTC. Looking up the rest from reference TRBV19 and TRBJ2-1 gives the full variable domain: DGGITQSPKYLFRKEGQNVTLSCEQNLNHDAMYWYRQDPGQGLRLIYYSQIVNDFQKGDIAEGYSVSREKKESFPLTVTSAQKNPTAFYLCASTPAGTYNEQFFGPGTRLTVL.

This CDR3 reads CASSLAASGSTYEQYF. CDR3 nucleotides: TGCGCCAGCAGCTTGGCGGCTAGCGGGAGTACCTACGAGCAGTACTTC. This rearrangement joins TRBV5-1 to TRBJ2-7, with 10 bases matching TRBD2. Germline trimming cut 0 bases from V and 2 bases from J; bases unmatched to any gene: 5. The CDR3 has 16 amino acids. The germline V gene has CDR1 SGHRS and CDR2 YFSETQ. Using reference TRBV5-1 and TRBJ2-7 for the parts outside the CDR3, the full variable domain is KAGVTQTPRYLIKTRGQQVTLSCSPISGHRSVSWYQQTPGQGLQFLFEYFSETQRNKGNFPGRFSGRQFSNSRSEMNVSTLELGDSALYLCASSLAASGSTYEQYFGPGTRLTVT.